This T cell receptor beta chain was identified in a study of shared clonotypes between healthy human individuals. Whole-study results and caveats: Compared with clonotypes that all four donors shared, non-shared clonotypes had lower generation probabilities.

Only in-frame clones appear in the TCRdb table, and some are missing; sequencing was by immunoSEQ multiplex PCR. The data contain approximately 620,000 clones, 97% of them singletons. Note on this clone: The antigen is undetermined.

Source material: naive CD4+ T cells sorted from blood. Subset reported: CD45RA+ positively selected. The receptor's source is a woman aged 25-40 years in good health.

CDR3 nucleotides: TGTGCCAGCAGCTTGGTATGGGCGCCTGAGCAGTTCTTC. It translates to CASSLVWAPEQFF. The J gene is TRBJ2-1, the V gene TRBV5-6; no reliable D call. Germline V CDR1 and CDR2: SGHDT, YYEEEE. The CDR3 spans 13 residues. V gave up 0 bases and J gave up 9 bases, with 10 bases separating them.